The 31 T cell receptor beta chains below all came from one sample that was sequenced in a study of T cell changes during pregnancy in multiple sclerosis. The data were produced by immunoSEQ multiplex PCR, yet TCRdb's version contains in-frame clones alone and is incomplete. The sample shows 100,000 to 130,000 clones, 85% to 95% of them seen only once. This material consisted of peripheral blood, taken in the third trimester of pregnancy. Receptors were obtained from a female donor in good health, enrolled as a control in a pregnancy study.

This clone was recorded only once. The chain combines TRBV11-1 with TRBJ2-7; 7 bases match TRBD2. V lost 3 bases to trimming and J lost 2 bases; unmatched junction nucleotides: 4. The germline CDR1 and CDR2 sequences are SGHAT and FQDESV (reference sequence). This CDR3 comprises 14 residues. The CDR3 is CASSFWGGAYEQYF. As DNA, the CDR3 is TGTGCCAGCAGCTTTTGGGGGGGGGCCTACGAGCAGTACTTC.

This chain links TRBV7-2 with TRBJ1-5, with D hard to call. The CDR3 covers 13 residues. Germline V CDR1 and CDR2: SGHTA, FQGNSA. V lost 2 bases, J lost 5 bases, and 7 bases lay in between. CDR3 in amino acids: CASSLRGYQPQHF. The DNA of the CDR3 is TGTGCCAGCAGCTTAAGAGGGTATCAGCCCCAGCATTTT.

This chain uses TRBV2 with TRBJ1-2, with no clear D. This CDR3 contains 12 residues. In germline, CDR1 is SNHLY, CDR2 FYNNEI. The V end was cut by 4 bases, the J end by 4 bases, with 7 bases between. The CDR3 bases are TGTGCCAGCAGTGGAGTTACCTATGGCTACACCTTC. Its protein product is CASSGVTYGYTF.

This chain links TRBV15 with TRBJ2-5, with a weak D call TRBD2 (5 bases). Germline V CDR1 and CDR2: LNHNV, YYDKDF (reference sequence). There are 14 residues in the CDR3. The V end lost 2 bases, the J end lost 2 bases, and 9 bases lay between the germline ends. Written as DNA, the CDR3 is TGTGCCACCAGCAGACGGGAACGGCAAGAGACCCAGTACTTC. It specifies CATSRRERQETQYF. The whole variable domain, filled in from reference TRBV15 and TRBJ2-5, reads DAMVIQNPRYQVTQFGKPVTLSCSQTLNHNVMYWYQQKSSQAPKLLFHYYDKDFNNEADTPDNFQSRRPNTSFCFLDIRSPGLGDTAMYLCATSRRERQETQYFGPGTRLLVL.

The chain is built from TRBV5-6 and TRBJ2-6, with D perhaps TRBD1 (6 bases). Per germline, CDR1 SGHDT and CDR2 YYEEEE. The ends were cut back, 5 bases at V and 2 bases at J, with 14 bases in the middle. The length of the CDR3 is 16 residues. CDR3 region: CASSYRRGAGANVLTF. The CDR3 DNA is TGTGCCAGCAGTTATCGCAGGGGAGCTGGGGCCAACGTCCTGACTTTC.

This chain uses TRBV4-2 with TRBJ1-2, with D perhaps TRBD1 (6 bases). The CDR3 has 14 residues. Trimming pared 3 bases from V and 6 bases from J, leaving 14 bases between. Germline CDR1 is LGHNA and CDR2 is YNFKEQ. The CDR3 sequence: CASSHYGTKDGYTF. DNA of the CDR3: TGTGCCAGCAGCCATTACGGGACAAAGGATGGCTACACCTTC.

J is TRBJ1-6 and V is TRBV7-6; D gene uncertain. Trimming cost V 4 bases and J 7 bases, with 8 bases left between them. The CDR3 runs 13 residues. Germline V lookup: CDR1 SGHVS, CDR2 FNYEAQ. The CDR3 region has the DNA TGTGCCAGCAGCTCGAGTTCCAATTCACCCCTCCACTTT. Encoded protein: CASSSSSNSPLHF.

Of note for this clone: At the DNA level, this CDR3 is encoded by other sequences in the same sample as well. The chain recombines TRBV7-9 with TRBJ2-1; no clear D. The germline CDR1 and CDR2 sequences are SEHNR and FQNEAQ (reference sequence). V was cut by 5 bases and J by 0 bases, with 5 bases left in between. CDR3 length equals 13 residues. As DNA, the CDR3 is TGTGCCAGCAGCCCCGGCTCCTACAATGAGCAGTTCTTC. Its protein product is CASSPGSYNEQFF.

CDR3 protein: CASSATGTGVTEAFF. The CDR3 DNA reads as TGTGCCAGCAGCGCAACAGGGACAGGGGTCACTGAAGCTTTCTTT. The chain is built from TRBV7-3 and TRBJ1-1, with TRBD1 identical over 10 bases. Trimming took 5 bases from V and 4 from J; bases not matched to a gene: 7. Germline CDR1 and CDR2: SGHTA and FQGTGA. The CDR3 has 15 residues.

J is TRBJ1-4 and V is TRBV4-1; 8 bases match TRBD1. Looked up from germline, CDR1 is MGHRA and CDR2 is YSYEKL. Trimming at V came to 1 base and at J to 7 bases, leaving 8 bases not matched to a gene. This CDR3 is 16 amino acids long. In DNA, the CDR3 is TGCGCCAGCAGCCAAGTAAGACAGGGGATTTCTGAAAAACTGTTTTTT. It codes for CASSQVRQGISEKLFF.

The chain employs TRBV19 and TRBJ1-5, with D perhaps TRBD1 (6 bases). V lost 8 bases and J 0 bases, leaving 26 bases between the germline ends. Looked up from germline, CDR1 is LNHDA and CDR2 is SQIVND (reference sequence). The CDR3 spans 19 residues. The chain's CDR3 is CASGPRTGGSGYSNQPQHF. For the CDR3, the DNA is TGTGCCAGTGGCCCTCGTACGGGGGGCTCGGGGTATAGCAATCAGCCCCAGCATTTT.

The V gene is TRBV10-3, the J gene TRBJ2-6; D is ambiguous. The CDR3 is made up of 19 amino acids. Per germline, CDR1 ENHRY and CDR2 SYGVKD. The V and J ends lost 0 bases and 0 bases respectively, with 15 bases between them. CDR3 nucleotides: TGTGCCATCAGTGAGTCGTTAGGCCAGGATGACTCTGGGGCCAACGTCCTGACTTTC. Its translation is CAISESLGQDDSGANVLTF.

V and J are TRBV4-2 and TRBJ2-5, with 7 bases that match TRBD1. Germline V gene sequence: CDR1 LGHNA, CDR2 YNFKEQ. The CDR3 runs 16 residues. V gave up 0 bases and J gave up 1 base; unmatched junction bases: 5. The CDR3 nucleotides are TGTGCCAGCAGCCAAGATCCAGGACAGGCCCAAGAGACCCAGTACTTC. Translating it yields CASSQDPGQAQETQYF.

The chain links TRBV7-2 to TRBJ1-5; D perhaps matches TRBD1 (5 bases). Looked up from germline, CDR1 is SGHTA and CDR2 is FQGNSA. The germline V and J ends were trimmed by 5 bases and 6 bases, with 20 bases remaining between them. The CDR3 is 16 amino acids. The CDR3 reads CASSQGGAGGGQPQHF. The DNA for the CDR3 is TGTGCCAGCAGCCAGGGAGGGGCTGGCGGGGGTCAGCCCCAGCATTTT.

J is TRBJ1-5 and V is TRBV30; weak D call: TRBD1 (6 bases). CDR1 GTSNPN and CDR2 SVGIG come from the germline V gene (reference sequence). The CDR3 has 15 amino acids. Trimming shortened V by 0 bases and J by 4 bases, and 13 bases separated the two germline ends. The CDR3: CAWSVRGQRNQPQHF. The CDR3, as DNA: TGTGCCTGGAGTGTACGAGGACAGCGTAATCAGCCCCAGCATTTT. The whole variable domain, remainder taken from reference TRBV30 and TRBJ1-5, is SQTIHQWPATLVQPVGSPLSLECTVEGTSNPNLYWYRQAAGRGLQLLFYSVGIGQISSEVPQNLSASRPQDRQFILSSKKLLLSDSGFYLCAWSVRGQRNQPQHFGDGTRLSIL.

V usage is TRBV28 and J usage is TRBJ1-5; D remains unclear. CDR1 MDHEN and CDR2 SYDVKM come from the germline V gene. The CDR3 runs to 12 residues. V lost 6 bases, J lost 11 bases, and 14 bases lay in between. Here the CDR3 DNA reads TGTGCCAGCAGCCCAGAGGCGGTGGCCCAGCATTTT. Amino acid sequence: CASSPEAVAQHF.

The J gene is TRBJ1-2, the V gene TRBV10-3; TRBD1 is a possible D gene (5 bases). CDR1 is ENHRY and CDR2 is SYGVKD in the germline V gene. V gave up 2 bases and J gave up 3 bases, with 7 bases separating them. The CDR3 totals 13 residues. This chain's CDR3 is CAISEGQYYGYTF. In DNA form, the CDR3 reads TGTGCCATCAGTGAGGGACAATACTATGGCTACACCTTC.

This clone was counted between two and nine times. The chain links TRBV19 to TRBJ2-7; D is unresolved. This CDR3 has 14 amino acids. Germline V gene lookup returns CDR1 LNHDA and CDR2 SQIVND (reference sequence). Trimming took off 1 base at V and 0 bases at J, with 7 bases between the two ends. The CDR3 DNA reads as TGTGCCAGTAGTATAGGACGGAGCTCCTACGAGCAGTACTTC. Translation: CASSIGRSSYEQYF.

The rearrangement joins TRBV7-2 to TRBJ1-4; D possibly corresponds to TRBD1 (6 bases). The CDR3 length is 15 residues. V lost 6 bases and J 7 bases, leaving 18 bases between the germline ends. Germline-derived CDR1 and CDR2 are SGHTA and FQGNSA. The CDR3 region has the DNA TGTGCCAGCAGTTGGAATCAGGGGCGTAGTGAAAAACTGTTTTTT. Its protein product is CASSWNQGRSEKLFF.

V is TRBV6-1 and J is TRBJ2-4; 8 bases agree with TRBD2. The germline gives CDR1 MNHNS, CDR2 SASEGT. This CDR3 spans 14 amino acids. V trimming: 7 bases; J trimming: 5 bases; junction bases outside the gene matches: 7. The CDR3 reads CASILGGAQNIQYF. The CDR3 nucleotides read TGTGCCAGCATACTCGGGGGGGCCCAAAACATTCAGTACTTC.

This clone appeared a single time. The J gene is TRBJ2-5, the V gene TRBV5-4; TRBD2 matches 11 bases. V gave up 5 bases and J gave up 1 base; unmatched junction bases: 7. The germline V gene encodes CDR1 SGHNT and CDR2 YYREEE (reference sequence). This CDR3 is built from 16 residues. The CDR3 protein is CASSPRLAGTQETQYF. CDR3 nucleotides: TGTGCCAGCAGTCCTAGACTAGCGGGGACCCAAGAGACCCAGTACTTC.

This clone has just one count. The chain uses TRBV30 and TRBJ2-5; D gene unclear. The CDR3 is 13 residues long. Trimming left V 3 bases short and J 5 bases short, with 13 bases between. Germline V gene data show CDR1 as GTSNPN and CDR2 as SVGIG (reference sequence). This CDR3 is CAWRSLSIETQYF. The CDR3 DNA is TGTGCCTGGAGGTCATTGTCCATTGAGACCCAGTACTTC.

The chain uses TRBV30 and TRBJ2-6; D is perhaps TRBD2 (5 bases). This CDR3 is 15 amino acids long. Germline V lookup: CDR1 GTSNPN, CDR2 SVGIG (reference sequence). V shed 1 base and J shed 3 bases, with 10 bases lying between them. CDR3: CAWSGWGVGANVLTF. CDR3 DNA: TGTGCCTGGAGTGGGTGGGGAGTTGGGGCCAACGTCCTGACTTTC.

The V and J genes are TRBV4-3 and TRBJ2-7; perhaps TRBD2 as D (5 bases). Looked up from germline, CDR1 is LGHNA and CDR2 is YSLEER. The CDR3 is made up of 14 amino acids. The ends were cut back, 0 bases at V and 2 bases at J, with 8 bases in the middle. Here the CDR3 DNA reads TGCGCCAGCAGCCAAGATTGGGGAGCCTACGAGCAGTACTTC. Translating it yields CASSQDWGAYEQYF.

The table lists this clone with a count of one. The chain couples TRBV7-2 to TRBJ2-5; the match to TRBD2 covers 12 bases. This CDR3 has 16 amino acids. Germline trimming cut 3 bases from V and 1 base from J; bases unmatched to any gene: 3. Germline V gene data show CDR1 as SGHTA and CDR2 as FQGNSA. The CDR3 DNA sequence: TGTGCCAGCAGCTTGGCGACTAGCGGGGGCCAAGAGACCCAGTACTTC. As protein: CASSLATSGGQETQYF.

A single count supports this clone. This chain links TRBV4-2 with TRBJ2-1, with 9 bases matching TRBD2. The CDR3 loop spans 17 amino acids. Germline V CDR1 and CDR2: LGHNA, YNFKEQ. J was trimmed by 5 bases and V by 1 base; bases with no gene match: 9. The CDR3 is CASSQVGLAGSDNEQFF. In nucleotides, the CDR3 is TGTGCCAGCAGCCAAGTAGGCCTAGCGGGGTCCGACAATGAGCAGTTCTTC.

The CDR3 loop is CAWSLTGVYEQYF. CDR3 DNA sequence: TGTGCCTGGAGTTTAACAGGGGTTTACGAGCAGTACTTC. This chain links TRBV30 with TRBJ2-7; TRBD1 aligns across 7 bases. Germline trimming cut 2 bases from V and 4 bases from J; bases unmatched to any gene: 5. Per the germline V gene, CDR1 is GTSNPN and CDR2 is SVGIG (reference sequence). This CDR3 region has 13 residues.

CDR3 residues: CASSQSMDRAQETQYF. CDR3 nucleotide sequence: TGCGCCAGCAGCCAATCCATGGACAGGGCCCAAGAGACCCAGTACTTC. The genes are TRBV4-3 and TRBJ2-5; the match to TRBD1 covers 8 bases. The germline gives CDR1 LGHNA, CDR2 YSLEER. CDR3 size: 16 residues. The V gene end was trimmed by 2 bases and the J gene end by 1 base; junction bases not matched to a gene: 6.

The V and J genes are TRBV5-8 and TRBJ1-2; 7 bases line up with TRBD1. Germline loops: CDR1 SGHTS, CDR2 YDEGEE. V gave up 0 bases and J gave up 4 bases; unmatched junction bases: 6. This CDR3 has 15 amino acids. CDR3: CASSLGTGAAYGYTF. CDR3 sequence (DNA): TGTGCCAGCAGCTTGGGTACAGGGGCGGCCTATGGCTACACCTTC.

In regard to this clone: Additional DNA sequences in this sample encode the identical CDR3. The chain has TRBV9 and TRBJ1-3; D unclear. The germline V gene has CDR1 SGDLS and CDR2 YYNGEE. Trimming left V 2 bases short and J 0 bases short, with 6 bases between. CDR3 size: 14 residues. This chain's CDR3 is CASSVGSSGNTIYF. The DNA of the CDR3 is TGTGCCAGCAGCGTTGGGAGCTCTGGAAACACCATATATTTT.

The chain carries TRBV7-3 and TRBJ2-1; the match to TRBD2 covers 8 bases. The CDR3 loop spans 17 amino acids. Germline loops: CDR1 SGHTA, CDR2 FQGTGA. After removal of 5 bases from V and 4 bases from J, the junction contained 13 bases not matched to a gene. This CDR3 reads CASSPKPAGAGYNEQFF. CDR3 coding DNA: TGTGCCAGCAGCCCAAAACCAGCGGGGGCGGGGTACAATGAGCAGTTCTTC.